This is a list of T cell receptor beta chains from one sample in a study of CD4 T cell repertoires in COVID-19. Sequencing was performed with immunoSEQ multiplex PCR; in TCRdb, only in-frame clones are kept and a portion is missing. In the table there are approximately 79,000 clones, around 82% of which are singletons. The sample consisted of CD4+ T cells from peripheral blood, taken after recovery from COVID-19. These receptors were taken from a human donor who had COVID-19. Each CDR3 is given without its conserved first and last residue. Fields, in order: V gene, J gene, CDR3 protein.

>TRBV6-1|TRBJ1-1
ASRGQSYAEAF
>TRBV9|TRBJ2-2
ASSVGTAFTGELF
>TRBV19|TRBJ2-3
ASSIAGGETDTQY
>TRBV5-1|TRBJ1-1
ASSLGQALTEAF
>TRBV29-1|TRBJ2-5
SVEDPPGGGTQY
>TRBV10-2|TRBJ1-5
ATLGLGGGNQPQH
>TRBV4-1|TRBJ2-7
ASSQGNPSGGLGSSYEQY
>TRBV25-1|TRBJ2-5
ASSDPDGEETQY
>TRBV11-3|TRBJ1-1
ASSPGGRAEAF
>TRBV3-1/TRBV3-2|TRBJ2-3
ASSQSLVRTDTQY
>TRBV24-1|TRBJ1-4
AIPPGATNEKLF
>TRBV4-1|TRBJ1-1
ASSQDPRFLGNTEAF
>TRBV30|TRBJ2-7
AWSKGKGREQY
>TRBV5-6|TRBJ1-1
ASSRGDFGITEAF
>TRBV7-6|TRBJ2-2
ASSQGTAPRPSGRAYTGELF
>TRBV5-1|TRBJ1-2
ASSSTSNYGYT
>TRBV11-3|TRBJ2-1
ASSLGGDAYNEQF
>TRBV9|TRBJ1-2
ASSVTDTNYGYT
>TRBV10-3|TRBJ2-7
AISEGTYEQY
>TRBV5-1|TRBJ2-6
ASSPMVGANVLT
>TRBV5-6|TRBJ2-1
ASSLRGTSGLNEQF
>TRBV7-2|TRBJ2-6
ASSPPGTGANVLT
>TRBV28|TRBJ2-1
ASSFKREQF
>TRBV6-5|TRBJ2-7
AAARDRETGYEQY
>TRBV7-9|TRBJ1-1
ASSLTGAGNTEAF
>TRBV2|TRBJ1-5
ASRYGTPQH
>TRBV28|TRBJ2-3
ASSPGAWVSAGTDTQY
>TRBV9|TRBJ1-4
ASSVGLTTNEKLF
>TRBV20-1|TRBJ1-1
STIEGTEAF
>TRBV28|TRBJ2-7
ASSLRTTEGDEQY
>TRBV20-1|TRBJ1-1
STHPRGEAF
>TRBV9|TRBJ2-7
ASSVGQGPYEQY
>TRBV30|TRBJ1-4
AQGFEKLF
>TRBV12-3/TRBV12-4|TRBJ2-3
ATRRDGDTQY
>TRBV27|TRBJ1-2
ASSPGQGAPGRDGYT
>TRBV25-1|TRBJ2-3
ASRAFMVDTQY
>TRBV9|TRBJ1-4
ASSVGGEGEKLF
>TRBV18|TRBJ1-2
ASSQGSDGYT
>TRBV2|TRBJ1-4
ASTLSEKLF
>TRBV5-1|TRBJ2-3
ASSGDLLSSTDTQY
>TRBV15|TRBJ2-7
ATSRDGDSYEQY
>TRBV7-2|TRBJ2-7
ASSQSNRAYEQY
>TRBV7-2|TRBJ2-3
ASRLLAGVTDTQY
>TRBV18|TRBJ1-3
ASSPQQGGGNTIY
>TRBV24-1|TRBJ2-2
ATSDTGMAGELF
>TRBV19|TRBJ1-5
ASSIVLFSNQPQH
>TRBV10-3|TRBJ2-1
AISESSGSWNEQF
>TRBV6-5|TRBJ2-7
ASSPPGPSYEQY
>TRBV6-5|TRBJ1-1
AVGGGWNTEAF